This T cell receptor beta chain was recovered during a study of blood T cell repertoires in COVID-19. Study overall: The United States, Italy and Spain were the sources of the acute and convalescent COVID-19 samples. T cells, B-cell-depleted T cells, or PBMCs provided the cDNA or gDNA that served as material.

The CDR3 runs to 15 residues. CDR1 and CDR2 (germline): MDHEN, SYDVKM. The J segment lost 9 bases and the V segment lost 6 bases, leaving 14 bases of the junction unmatched. Per the original methods: Estimated nucleated cell counts came from reference gene primer amplification. Assay used: immunoSEQ multiplex PCR; TCRdb lists only in-frame clones, some missing. That table furnishes V, J and clone size, whereas the DNA furnished D and trimming. The sample records more than 90,000 clones, 85% being singletons. What was sequenced was peripheral blood. The rearrangement links TRBV28 to TRBJ2-1; 7 nucleotides match TRBD1. The receptor was isolated from a man aged 35-49 years with acute or convalescent COVID-19. The CDR3 region has the DNA TGTGCCAGCAGCCCCAGTTTTGGCAGGGGGAGTGAGCAGTTCTTC. Translation gives CASSPSFGRGSEQFF.